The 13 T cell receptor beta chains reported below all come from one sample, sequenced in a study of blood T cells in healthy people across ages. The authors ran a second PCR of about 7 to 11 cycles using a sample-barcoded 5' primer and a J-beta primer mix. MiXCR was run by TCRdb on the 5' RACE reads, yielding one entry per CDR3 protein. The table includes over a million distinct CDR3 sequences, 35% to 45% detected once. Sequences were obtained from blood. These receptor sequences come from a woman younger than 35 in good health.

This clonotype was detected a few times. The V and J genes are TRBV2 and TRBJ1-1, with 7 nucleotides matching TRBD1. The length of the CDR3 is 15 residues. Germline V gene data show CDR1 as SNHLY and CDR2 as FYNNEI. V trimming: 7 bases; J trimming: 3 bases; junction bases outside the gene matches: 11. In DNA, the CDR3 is TGTGCCAGCACCCGGCGACAGGGTGAATACACTGAAGCTTTCTTT. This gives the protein CASTRRQGEYTEAFF.

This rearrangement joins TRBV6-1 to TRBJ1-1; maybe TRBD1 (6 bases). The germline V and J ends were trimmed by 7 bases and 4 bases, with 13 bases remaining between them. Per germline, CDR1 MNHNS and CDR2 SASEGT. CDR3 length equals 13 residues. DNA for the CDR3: TGTGCCAGCAAAGGGGGGGCGAGCACTGAAGCTTTCTTT. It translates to CASKGGASTEAFF.

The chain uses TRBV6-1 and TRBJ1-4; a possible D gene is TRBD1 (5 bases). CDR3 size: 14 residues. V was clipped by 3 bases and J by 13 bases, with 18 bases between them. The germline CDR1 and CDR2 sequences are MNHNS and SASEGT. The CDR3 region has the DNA TGTGCCAGCAGTGAGGACCCCGGGAGCGGGGGACTGTTTTTT. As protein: CASSEDPGSGGLFF.

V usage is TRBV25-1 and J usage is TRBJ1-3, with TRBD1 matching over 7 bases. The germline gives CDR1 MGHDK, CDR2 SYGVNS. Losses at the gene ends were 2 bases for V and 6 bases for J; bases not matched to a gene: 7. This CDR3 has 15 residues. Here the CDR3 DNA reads TGTGCCAGCAGTGAAGCTGGGACAGCGGAAAACACCATATATTTT. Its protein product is CASSEAGTAENTIYF.

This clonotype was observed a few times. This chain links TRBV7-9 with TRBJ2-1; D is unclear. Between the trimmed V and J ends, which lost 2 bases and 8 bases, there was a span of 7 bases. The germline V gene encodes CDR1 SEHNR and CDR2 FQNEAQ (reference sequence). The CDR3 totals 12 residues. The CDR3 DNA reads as TGTGCCAGCAGCTTACAGGCCGATGAGCAGTTCTTC. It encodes CASSLQADEQFF.

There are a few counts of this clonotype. The DNA of the CDR3 is TGCGCCAGCAGCCCCTTTACAGGGGATGCCTATGGCTACACCTTC. As protein: CASSPFTGDAYGYTF. The rearrangement uses TRBV5-1 and TRBJ1-2; 7 nucleotides align to TRBD1. Germline V gene sequence: CDR1 SGHRS, CDR2 YFSETQ. The length of the CDR3 is 15 residues. J lost 4 bases, V lost 4 bases, and 10 bases had no gene match.

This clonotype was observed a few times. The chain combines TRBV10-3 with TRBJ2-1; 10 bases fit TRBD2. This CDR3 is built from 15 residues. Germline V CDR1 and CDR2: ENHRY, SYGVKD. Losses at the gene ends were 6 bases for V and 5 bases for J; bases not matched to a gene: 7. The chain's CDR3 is CAIRGSGGVDNEQFF. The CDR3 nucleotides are TGTGCCATCAGGGGGAGCGGGGGGGTTGACAATGAGCAGTTCTTC.

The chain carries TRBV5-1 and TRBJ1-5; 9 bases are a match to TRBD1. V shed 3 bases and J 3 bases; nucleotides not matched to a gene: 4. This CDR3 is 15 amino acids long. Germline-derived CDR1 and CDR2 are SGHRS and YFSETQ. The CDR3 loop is CASSSGQGDNQPQHF. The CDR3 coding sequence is TGCGCCAGCAGCTCGGGACAGGGTGACAATCAGCCCCAGCATTTT.

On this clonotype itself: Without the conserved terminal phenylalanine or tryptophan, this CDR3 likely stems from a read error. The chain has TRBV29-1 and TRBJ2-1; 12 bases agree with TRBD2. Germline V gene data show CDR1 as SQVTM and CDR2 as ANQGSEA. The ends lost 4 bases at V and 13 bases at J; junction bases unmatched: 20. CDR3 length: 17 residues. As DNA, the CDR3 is TGCAGCGTTGGACTCGCCGCTGCTAGCGGGAGGGCCGGGGATCAGTTCTTA. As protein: CSVGLAAASGRAGDQFL.

The CDR3 reads CASSLRTGMAEQYF. The CDR3 DNA is TGTGCCAGCAGTTTACGGACGGGGATGGCCGAGCAGTACTTC. This chain uses TRBV12-3 or TRBV12-4 with TRBJ2-7, with D maybe TRBD2 (5 bases). This CDR3 spans 14 amino acids. V was pared by 2 bases and J by 6 bases, with 14 bases between.

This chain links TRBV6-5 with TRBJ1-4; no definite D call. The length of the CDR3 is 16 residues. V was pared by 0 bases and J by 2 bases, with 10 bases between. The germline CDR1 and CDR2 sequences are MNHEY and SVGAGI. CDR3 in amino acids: CASSYSMAETNEKLFF. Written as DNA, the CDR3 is TGTGCCAGCAGTTACTCGATGGCCGAGACTAATGAAAAACTGTTTTTT.

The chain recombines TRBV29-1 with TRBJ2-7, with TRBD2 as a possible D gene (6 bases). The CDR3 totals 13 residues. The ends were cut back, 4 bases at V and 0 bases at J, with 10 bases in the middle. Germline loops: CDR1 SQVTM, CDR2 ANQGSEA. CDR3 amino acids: CSVVGGNSYEQYF. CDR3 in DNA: TGCAGCGTTGTGGGGGGTAACTCCTACGAGCAGTACTTC.

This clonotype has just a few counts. The CDR3: CASSYSTSGSIGDTQYF. For the CDR3, the DNA is TGTGCCAGCAGTTACTCCACTAGCGGGAGTATTGGAGATACGCAGTATTTT. The V gene is TRBV6-2 or TRBV6-3, the J gene TRBJ2-3; the match to TRBD2 covers 11 bases. This CDR3 region has 17 residues. Looked up from germline, CDR1 is MNHEY and CDR2 is SVGEGT. With 0 bases clipped from V and 5 bases from J, the junction kept 7 bases outside the gene matches.